The clone carrying this T cell receptor beta chain has just a few counts. This entry comes from a study of beta chain features in type 1 diabetes. Expressed TCRB transcripts were sequenced after all isolated RNA was converted to cDNA. Sequencing used immunoSEQ multiplex PCR; TCRdb keeps in-frame clones, though not all of them. The sample carries 300,000 to 350,000 clones, roughly 8% recorded once. The clonotype originates from a woman aged 18-29 years in good health. Sequencing was performed on central memory CD4+ T cells from blood.

In DNA form, the CDR3 reads TGTGCCAGCCGACTAGGCCCGAACACCGGGGAGCTGTTTTTT. Amino acids: CASRLGPNTGELFF. The V and J genes are TRBV2 and TRBJ2-2; D perhaps matches TRBD2 (6 bases). The germline V gene encodes CDR1 SNHLY and CDR2 FYNNEI. The CDR3 extends over 14 amino acids. The V and J ends lost 8 bases and 0 bases respectively, with 10 bases between them.